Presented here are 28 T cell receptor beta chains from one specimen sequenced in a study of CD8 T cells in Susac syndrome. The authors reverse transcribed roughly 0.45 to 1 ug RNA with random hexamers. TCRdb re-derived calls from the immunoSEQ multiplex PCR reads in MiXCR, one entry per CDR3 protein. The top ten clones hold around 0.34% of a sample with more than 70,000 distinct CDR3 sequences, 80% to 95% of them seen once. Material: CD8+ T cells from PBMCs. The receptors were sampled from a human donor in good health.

The CDR3 DNA follows: TGCAGCGTCCAACAGGGCAGTCGTGGCTACACCTTC. Amino acid sequence: CSVQQGSRGYTF. The chain has TRBV29-1 and TRBJ1-2, with D possibly matching TRBD1 (6 bases). V gave up 6 bases and J gave up 7 bases, with 15 bases separating them. Germline loops: CDR1 SQVTM, CDR2 ANQGSEA. This CDR3 has 12 residues.

The CDR3 nucleotides read TGTGCCAGTAGTTACGGACAATCCCCACATGGCTACACCTTC. This gives the protein CASSYGQSPHGYTF. This chain joins TRBV19 and TRBJ1-2; a possible D gene is TRBD1 (5 bases). In germline, CDR1 is LNHDA, CDR2 SQIVND (reference sequence). V was shortened by 5 bases and J by 6 bases, with 16 bases between the two germline ends. This CDR3 contains 14 residues.

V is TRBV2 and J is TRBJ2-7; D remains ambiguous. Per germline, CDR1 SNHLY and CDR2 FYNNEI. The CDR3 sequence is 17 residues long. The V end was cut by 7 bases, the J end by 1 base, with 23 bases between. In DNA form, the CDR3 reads TGTGCCAGCATTAATCCCTTGGACCGCGGAATGTCCTACGAGCAGTACTTC. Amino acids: CASINPLDRGMSYEQYF.

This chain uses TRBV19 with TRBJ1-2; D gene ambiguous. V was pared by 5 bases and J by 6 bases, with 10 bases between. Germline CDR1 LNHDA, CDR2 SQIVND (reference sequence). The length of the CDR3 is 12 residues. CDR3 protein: CASSPSGDGYTF. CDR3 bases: TGTGCCAGTAGTCCCAGCGGGGATGGCTACACCTTC.

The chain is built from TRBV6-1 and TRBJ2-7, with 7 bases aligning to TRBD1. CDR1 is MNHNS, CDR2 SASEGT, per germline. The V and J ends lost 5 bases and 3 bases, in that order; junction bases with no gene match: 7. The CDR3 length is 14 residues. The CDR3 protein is CASSQGQQGYEQYF. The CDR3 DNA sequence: TGTGCCAGCAGTCAGGGACAGCAGGGCTACGAGCAGTACTTC.

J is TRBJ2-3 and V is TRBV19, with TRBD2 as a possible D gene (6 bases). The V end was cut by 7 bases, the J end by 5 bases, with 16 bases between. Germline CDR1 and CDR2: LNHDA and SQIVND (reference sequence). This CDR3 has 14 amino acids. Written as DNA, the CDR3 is TGTGCCAGTACCTACGACCTCGGGGGAGATACGCAGTATTTT. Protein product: CASTYDLGGDTQYF.

Here the CDR3 DNA reads TGTGCCAGCAGTTTTGCTGGGCACGCCGGGGAGCTGTTTTTT. Its translation is CASSFAGHAGELFF. V gene TRBV12-3 or TRBV12-4 combines with J gene TRBJ2-2; no firm D call. CDR3 length: 14 residues. Trimming left V 3 bases short and J 6 bases short, with 11 bases between.

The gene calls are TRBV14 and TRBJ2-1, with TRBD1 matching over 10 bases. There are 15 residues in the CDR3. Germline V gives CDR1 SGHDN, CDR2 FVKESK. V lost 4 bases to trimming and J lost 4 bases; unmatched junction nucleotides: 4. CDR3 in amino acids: CASSRRQGAYNEQFF. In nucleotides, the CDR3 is TGTGCCAGCAGCCGCAGACAGGGGGCTTACAATGAGCAGTTCTTC.

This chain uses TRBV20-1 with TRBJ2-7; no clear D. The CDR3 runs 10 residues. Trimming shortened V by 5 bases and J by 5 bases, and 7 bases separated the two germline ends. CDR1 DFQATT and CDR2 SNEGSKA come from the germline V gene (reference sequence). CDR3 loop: CSAYENEQYF. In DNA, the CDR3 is TGCAGTGCTTATGAGAACGAGCAGTACTTC.

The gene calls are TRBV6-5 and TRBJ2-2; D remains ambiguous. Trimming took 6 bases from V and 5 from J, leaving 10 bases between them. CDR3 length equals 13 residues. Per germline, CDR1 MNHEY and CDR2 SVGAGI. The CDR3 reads CASSHQITGELFF. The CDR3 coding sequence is TGTGCCAGCAGCCATCAGATTACCGGGGAGCTGTTTTTT.

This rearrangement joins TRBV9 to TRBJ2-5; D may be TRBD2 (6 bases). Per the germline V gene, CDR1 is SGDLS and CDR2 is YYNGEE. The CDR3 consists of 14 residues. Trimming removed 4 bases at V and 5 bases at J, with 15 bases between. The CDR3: CASSPPGGGETQYF. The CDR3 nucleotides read TGTGCCAGCAGCCCACCCGGAGGAGGGGAGACCCAGTACTTC.

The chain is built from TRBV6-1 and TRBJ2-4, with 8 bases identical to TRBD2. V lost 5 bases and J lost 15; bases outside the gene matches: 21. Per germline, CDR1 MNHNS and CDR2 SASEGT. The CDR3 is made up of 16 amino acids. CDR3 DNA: TGTGCCAGCAGTCCAGTGGGGAGCGGGGGCCTTAGGTCTGGGTACTTC. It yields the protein CASSPVGSGGLRSGYF.

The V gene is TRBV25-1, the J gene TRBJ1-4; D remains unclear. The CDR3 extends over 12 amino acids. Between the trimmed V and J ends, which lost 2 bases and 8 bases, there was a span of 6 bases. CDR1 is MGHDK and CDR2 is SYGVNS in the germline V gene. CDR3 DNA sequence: TGTGCCAGCAGTGAACCGGGAGAAAAACTGTTTTTT. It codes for CASSEPGEKLFF.

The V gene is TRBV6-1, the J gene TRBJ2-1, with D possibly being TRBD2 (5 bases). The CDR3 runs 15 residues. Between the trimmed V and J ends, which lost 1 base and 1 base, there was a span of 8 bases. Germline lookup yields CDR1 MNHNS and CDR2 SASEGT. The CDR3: CASSEGWESYNEQFF. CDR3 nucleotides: TGTGCCAGCAGTGAAGGATGGGAGTCCTACAATGAGCAGTTCTTC.

DNA of the CDR3: TGTGCCAGCAGCTTTCGGCAGCTTAATGAAAAACTGTTTTTT. It translates to CASSFRQLNEKLFF. The chain links TRBV13 to TRBJ1-4; D call uncertain. Germline CDR1 reads PRHDT; CDR2 reads FYEKMQ (reference sequence). This CDR3 is 14 amino acids long. Deletions cut 3 bases from V and 4 bases from J, with 9 bases between.

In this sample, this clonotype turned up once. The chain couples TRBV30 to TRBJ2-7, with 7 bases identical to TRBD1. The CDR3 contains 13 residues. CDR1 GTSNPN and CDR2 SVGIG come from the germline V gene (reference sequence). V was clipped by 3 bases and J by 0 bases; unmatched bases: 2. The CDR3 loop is CAWSDRDSYEQYF. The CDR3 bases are TGTGCCTGGAGCGACAGGGACTCCTACGAGCAGTACTTC.

CDR3 DNA: TGTGCCAGCAGCTTAGCGGGATCCGTTTACAATGAGCAGTTCTTC. Amino acid sequence: CASSLAGSVYNEQFF. The chain uses TRBV7-2 and TRBJ2-1; D call uncertain. The V end lost 0 bases, the J end lost 4 bases, and 10 bases lay between the germline ends. There are 15 residues in the CDR3. From germline, CDR1 is SGHTA and CDR2 FQGNSA.

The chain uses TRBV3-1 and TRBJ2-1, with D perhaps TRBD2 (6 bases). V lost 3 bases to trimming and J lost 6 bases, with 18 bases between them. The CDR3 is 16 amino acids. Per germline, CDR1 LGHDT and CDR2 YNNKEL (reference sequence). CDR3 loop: CASSHLGGGTRNEQFF. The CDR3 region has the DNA TGTGCCAGCAGCCACCTCGGGGGAGGCACCCGCAATGAGCAGTTCTTC.

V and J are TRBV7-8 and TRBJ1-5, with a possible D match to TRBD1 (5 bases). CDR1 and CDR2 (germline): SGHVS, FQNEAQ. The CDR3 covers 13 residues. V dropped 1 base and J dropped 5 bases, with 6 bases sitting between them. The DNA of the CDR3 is TGTGCCAGCAGCTTAGGGGGGGATCAGCCCCAGCATTTT. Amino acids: CASSLGGDQPQHF.

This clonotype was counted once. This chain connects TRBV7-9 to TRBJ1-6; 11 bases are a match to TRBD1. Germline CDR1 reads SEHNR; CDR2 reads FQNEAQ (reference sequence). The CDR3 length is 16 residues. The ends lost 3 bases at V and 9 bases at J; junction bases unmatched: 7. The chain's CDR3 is CASSFSPGQGGSPLHF. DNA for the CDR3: TGTGCCAGCAGCTTCTCACCGGGACAGGGGGGTTCACCCCTCCACTTT.

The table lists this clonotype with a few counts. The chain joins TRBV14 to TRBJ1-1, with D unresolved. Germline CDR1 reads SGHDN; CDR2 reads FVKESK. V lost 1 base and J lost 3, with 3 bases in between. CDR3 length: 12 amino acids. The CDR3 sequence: CASSQGYTEAFF. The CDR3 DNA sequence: TGTGCCAGCAGCCAAGGGTACACTGAAGCTTTCTTT.

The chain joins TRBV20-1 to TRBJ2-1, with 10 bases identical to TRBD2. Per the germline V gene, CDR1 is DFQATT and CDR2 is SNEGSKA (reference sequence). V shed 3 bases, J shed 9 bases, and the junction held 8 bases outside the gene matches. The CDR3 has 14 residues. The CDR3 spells CSASEVAGGPEQFF. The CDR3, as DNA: TGCAGTGCTAGTGAGGTAGCGGGGGGCCCTGAGCAGTTCTTC.

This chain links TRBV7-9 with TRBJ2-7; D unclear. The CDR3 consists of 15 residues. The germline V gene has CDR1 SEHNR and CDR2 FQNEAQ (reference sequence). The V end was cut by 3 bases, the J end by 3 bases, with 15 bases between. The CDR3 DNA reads TGTGCCAGCAGCTTGAGAAGAGATGAGGTCTACGAGCAGTACTTC. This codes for CASSLRRDEVYEQYF.

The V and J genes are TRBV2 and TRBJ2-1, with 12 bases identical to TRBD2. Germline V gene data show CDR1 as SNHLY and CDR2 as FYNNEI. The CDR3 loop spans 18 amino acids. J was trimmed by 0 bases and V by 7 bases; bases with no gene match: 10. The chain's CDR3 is CASTSTSGGPSSYNEQFF. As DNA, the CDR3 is TGTGCCAGCACCTCGACTAGCGGGGGTCCCAGCTCCTACAATGAGCAGTTCTTC.

The CDR3: CASSPKWANEKLFF. The CDR3 nucleotides read TGTGCCAGCAGTCCCAAATGGGCTAATGAAAAACTGTTTTTT. The rearrangement joins TRBV6-6 to TRBJ1-4; D gene ambiguous. V lost 5 bases to trimming and J lost 3 bases, with 10 bases between them. The germline gives CDR1 MNHNY, CDR2 SVGAGI (reference sequence). CDR3 size: 14 residues.

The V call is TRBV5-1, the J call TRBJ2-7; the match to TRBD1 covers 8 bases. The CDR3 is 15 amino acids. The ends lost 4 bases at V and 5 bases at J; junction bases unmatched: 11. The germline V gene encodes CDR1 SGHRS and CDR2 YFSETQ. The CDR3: CASSTTDGQGNEQYF. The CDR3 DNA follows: TGCGCCAGCAGCACAACGGATGGACAGGGCAACGAGCAGTACTTC.

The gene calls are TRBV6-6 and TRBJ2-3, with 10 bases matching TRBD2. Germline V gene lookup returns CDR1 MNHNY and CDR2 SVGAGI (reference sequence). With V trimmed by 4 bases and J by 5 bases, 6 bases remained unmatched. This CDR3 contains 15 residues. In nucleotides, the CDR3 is TGTGCCAGCAGTTCGTTAGCGGGGGGAGGAGATACGCAGTATTTT. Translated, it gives CASSSLAGGGDTQYF.

CDR3 nucleotide sequence: TGTGCCAGCAGCTTAGACGGACAGGGGGAGACCCAGTACTTC. The encoded protein is CASSLDGQGETQYF. V and J are TRBV7-3 and TRBJ2-5; 9 positions match TRBD1. Germline V gene lookup returns CDR1 SGHTA and CDR2 FQGTGA. The CDR3 consists of 14 residues. Trimming at V came to 2 bases and at J to 5 bases, leaving 3 bases not matched to a gene.